These 17 T cell receptor beta chains share one sample of origin, sequenced in a study of response to subunit inactivated influenza vaccine (dated by TCRdb to the late 2010s). The library was generated by RT-PCR. Sequenced on an Illumina HiSeq 2500. The public reads were quality trimmed at Q25 with fastp and then assembled into clones with MiXCR by TCRdb, keeping productive beta chains. Every distinct CDR3 protein forms one entry, paired with its most common genes and DNA. For this sample there are about 700,000 distinct CDR3 sequences; roughly 14% appear just once. Clones ranked in the top ten supply 6% to 8% of the sample. Sample: PBMCs from blood, taken 14 days before vaccination. The receptors were sampled from a man aged 45-65 years who received an inactivated influenza vaccine. Donor details come from another sample of the same person, matched by shared clones.

The V and J genes are TRBV6-5 and TRBJ1-2, with TRBD1 matching over 7 bases. The V segment lost 4 bases and the J segment 7 bases; nucleotides outside the gene matches: 12. This CDR3 is built from 15 residues. Germline V gene sequence: CDR1 MNHEY, CDR2 SVGAGI. The CDR3 coding sequence is TGTGCCAGCAGTTCCCCCGGGACAGAGCCGTCTGGCTACACCTTC. It specifies CASSSPGTEPSGYTF.

This chain uses TRBV12-3 or TRBV12-4 with TRBJ2-3, with D tentatively TRBD2 (6 bases). V shed 6 bases and J shed 5 bases, with 18 bases lying between them. The CDR3 totals 15 residues. This CDR3 reads CASSKSGLAGDTQYF. CDR3 nucleotides: TGTGCCAGCAGCAAAAGCGGGCTTGCAGGAGATACGCAGTATTTT.

In this sample, this clonotype turned up a few times. The chain recombines TRBV6-2 or TRBV6-3 with TRBJ1-1, with D possibly TRBD1 on 6 matching bases. This CDR3 is 14 amino acids long. Germline V gene data show CDR1 as MNHEY and CDR2 as SVGEGT. The V end lost 5 bases, the J end lost 2 bases, and 12 bases lay between the germline ends. CDR3 residues: CASSKDRINTEAFF. CDR3 DNA: TGTGCCAGCAGTAAAGACAGGATCAACACTGAAGCTTTCTTT.

As regards this clonotype: With a much larger clone just one base away, this may be a read error. This chain uses TRBV29-1 with TRBJ2-3, with TRBD2 matching over 7 bases. The CDR3 sequence is 13 residues long. Germline lookup yields CDR1 SQVTM and CDR2 ANQGSEA. In DNA form, the CDR3 reads TGCAGCGTTAGTCGGGGAGGGCCAGATACGCAGTCTTTT. As protein: CSVSRGGPDTQSF.

The chain links TRBV5-6 to TRBJ2-7; no reliable D call. Trimming cost V 0 bases and J 4 bases, with 8 bases left between them. Germline CDR1 and CDR2: SGHDT and YYEEEE. The CDR3 is 13 amino acids. The CDR3, as DNA: TGTGCCAGCAGCTTGGCCTCTGTGTACGAGCAGTACTTC. It is translated as CASSLASVYEQYF.

The chain carries TRBV5-1 and TRBJ2-1; D not resolved. V was clipped by 4 bases and J by 10 bases, with 9 bases between them. The CDR3 has 11 amino acids. The germline gives CDR1 SGHRS, CDR2 YFSETQ. The CDR3: CASSLEQEQFF. In nucleotides, the CDR3 is TGCGCCAGCAGCCTGGAACAGGAGCAGTTCTTC.

The V and J genes are TRBV3-1 and TRBJ2-7; 11 nucleotides match TRBD1. The V and J ends lost 6 bases and 5 bases, in that order; junction bases with no gene match: 6. CDR1 LGHDT and CDR2 YNNKEL come from the germline V gene (reference sequence). The CDR3 sequence is 14 residues long. The CDR3 bases are TGTGCCAGCAGATGGGGACAGGGGGTTCACGAGCAGTACTTC. Its protein is CASRWGQGVHEQYF.

V and J are TRBV9 and TRBJ2-7, with D possibly matching TRBD1 (6 bases). Germline loops: CDR1 SGDLS, CDR2 YYNGEE. The length of the CDR3 is 13 residues. Trimming cost V 2 bases and J 3 bases, with 9 bases left between them. The CDR3: CASSVGDNYEQYF. The CDR3 DNA reads as TGTGCCAGCAGCGTTGGGGACAACTACGAGCAGTACTTC. The whole variable domain, filled in from reference TRBV9 and TRBJ2-7, reads DSGVTQTPKHLITATGQRVTLRCSPRSGDLSVYWYQQSLDQGLQFLIQYYNGEERAKGNILERFSAQQFPDLHSELNLSSLELGDSALYFCASSVGDNYEQYFGPGTRLTVT.

A few counts support this clonotype. The rearrangement uses TRBV29-1 and TRBJ2-3; 9 bases map to TRBD2. There are 15 residues in the CDR3. Germline V gene sequence: CDR1 SQVTM, CDR2 ANQGSEA. With 6 bases clipped from V and 4 bases from J, the junction kept 11 bases outside the gene matches. The CDR3 here is CSVRPAAGGPDTQYF. Here the CDR3 DNA reads TGCAGCGTGAGGCCGGCAGCGGGGGGTCCAGATACGCAGTATTTT.

A few counts support this clonotype. V gene TRBV27 combines with J gene TRBJ2-1, with 8 bases fitting TRBD2. In germline, CDR1 is MNHEY, CDR2 SMNVEV (reference sequence). The CDR3 loop spans 14 amino acids. V shed 3 bases and J 8 bases; nucleotides not matched to a gene: 6. The chain's CDR3 is CASSFQIGGDEQFF. CDR3 nucleotide sequence: TGTGCCAGCAGTTTCCAAATCGGGGGGGATGAGCAGTTCTTC.

Many counts were recorded for this clonotype. The chain carries TRBV28 and TRBJ2-7, with 9 bases identical to TRBD1. The V and J ends lost 5 bases and 3 bases, in that order; junction bases with no gene match: 23. Looked up from germline, CDR1 is MDHEN and CDR2 is SYDVKM. CDR3 length: 20 residues. The CDR3 sequence: CASSATLGINPGQGIYEQYF. CDR3 nucleotide sequence: TGTGCCAGCAGTGCAACCTTAGGGATTAATCCGGGACAGGGTATCTACGAGCAGTACTTC.

This clonotype was observed at least ten times. The V and J genes are TRBV10-3 and TRBJ2-7; tentatively, D is TRBD1 (6 bases). This CDR3 has 13 amino acids. Germline V gives CDR1 ENHRY, CDR2 SYGVKD. The V end was cut by 6 bases, the J end by 4 bases, with 13 bases between. CDR3 sequence: CAIRQVTGYEQYF. CDR3 DNA sequence: TGTGCCATCAGACAAGTCACAGGGTACGAGCAGTACTTC.

The table lists this clonotype with a few counts. The chain employs TRBV19 and TRBJ2-7; 9 bases are shared with TRBD1. This CDR3 has 15 residues. J lost 7 bases, V lost 5 bases, and 12 bases had no gene match. Germline CDR1 reads LNHDA; CDR2 reads SQIVND (reference sequence). CDR3 residues: CASSVSGTGSLEQYF. CDR3 bases: TGTGCCAGTAGTGTCTCCGGGACAGGGTCTCTGGAGCAGTACTTC.

The J gene is TRBJ2-1, the V gene TRBV14, with D possibly TRBD2 on 5 matching bases. This CDR3 region has 14 residues. Trimming cost V 4 bases and J 6 bases, with 13 bases left between them. CDR1 SGHDN and CDR2 FVKESK come from the germline V gene. CDR3 nucleotide sequence: TGTGCCAGCAGCCTTATGGACTCCCGCAATGAGCAGTTCTTC. This encodes CASSLMDSRNEQFF. Complete variable domain (other parts from reference TRBV14 and TRBJ2-1): EAGVTQFPSHSVIEKGQTVTLRCDPISGHDNLYWYRRVMGKEIKFLLHFVKESKQDESGMPNNRFLAERTGGTYSTLKVQPAELEDSGVYFCASSLMDSRNEQFFGPGTRLTVL.

The chain has TRBV20-1 and TRBJ1-2, with D possibly matching TRBD1 (5 bases). CDR1 and CDR2 from the germline V gene are DFQATT and SNEGSKA (reference sequence). V was clipped by 4 bases and J by 4 bases, with 19 bases between them. There are 15 residues in the CDR3. The CDR3 DNA reads as TGCAGTGCTACCCATACCCAGGGCCGCCTCTATGGCTACACCTTC. Translating it yields CSATHTQGRLYGYTF.

This clonotype was detected a few times. The V gene is TRBV6-1, the J gene TRBJ2-1; 12 nucleotides line up with TRBD2. The CDR3 sequence is 13 residues long. V was clipped by 5 bases and J by 8 bases; unmatched bases: 1. Germline CDR1 MNHNS, CDR2 SASEGT. The CDR3 loop reads CASSRLAGDEQFF. Here the CDR3 DNA reads TGTGCCAGCAGTAGACTAGCGGGGGATGAGCAGTTCTTC.

This clonotype was observed many times. This chain links TRBV18 with TRBJ2-5, with TRBD1 identical over 7 bases. In germline, CDR1 is KGHSH, CDR2 LQKENI. The J segment lost 0 bases and the V segment lost 0 bases, leaving 7 bases of the junction unmatched. The CDR3 length is 17 residues. The CDR3 reads CASSPPIGGSYQETQYF. For the CDR3, the DNA is TGTGCCAGCTCACCACCGATAGGGGGCTCTTACCAAGAGACCCAGTACTTC.